The entry that follows covers one T cell receptor (beta chain) sequence. The antigen this receptor binds is unknown. Base qualities are not recorded, but no much larger clone differs from it by a single base. This record comes from a study of CD8+CD57+ T cells in acquired aplastic anemia (dated by TCRdb to about 2018). At the level of the whole study: DNA extracted from sorted CD4+ and CD8+ cells had a mean of about 3.3 ug, with a range of roughly 0.19 to 27.4 ug. Healthy donor samples averaged around 9.8 million reads for CD4+ and under 14 million for CD8+ cells. On the study overall, not on this receptor specifically: Roughly 30 CD8+ CDR3 sequences were found to be shared between patients and controls, but these sequences appeared to be highly expressed in patients and within the immunodominant clones of the patients. CD8+ Simpson's diversity did not differ significantly between patients and healthy controls (P=0.060).

TCR repertoires of sorted CD4+ and CD8+ blood T cells from severe aplastic anemia patients and healthy subjects were deep-sequenced in the study. Ficoll-Paque density gradient centrifugation was used to isolate peripheral blood mononuclear cells. CD4+ and CD8+ T cells were sorted by FACS or magnetic beads before DNA extraction. TCR beta VDJ combination and CDR3 sequence profiling used genomic DNA as the template. TCR repertoire sequencing was run on an Illumina HiSeq 2000. The authors' analysis ran thus. TRBV/TRBJ rearrangement plots, CDR3 size and DJ length profiles, and Simpson's diversity index were used to evaluate the repertoires. The most abundant DNA sequence in the deep sequencing data was defined as the immunodominant clone. CDR3 amino acid sequences were checked for sharing between subjects and were compared against published repertoires and the VDJdb database. In TCRdb, the public reads were trimmed at Q25 with fastp and aligned with MiXCR, with productive beta chains retained. Every distinct CDR3 protein forms one entry, paired with its most common genes and DNA. These V and J calls rely on TCRdb rather than the paper's analysis. This sample has tens of thousands of distinct CDR3 sequences in its table, and 75% to 85% of those were observed once. The top ten hold under 25% of the sample.

CDR3 length: 14 amino acids, cysteine to phenylalanine. The sequence is cut down to CDR3 DNA, 42 bases in frame from base 1. From a lookup of the germline V gene, CDR1 and CDR2 are LGHNA and YNFKEQ. Relative to germline, V is 0 bases shorter and J is 3 bases shorter, with 9 bases between their ends. The sequence derives from a human donor in good health, serving as a control. The sequence links TRBV4-2 to TRBJ2-7; confidence is insufficient to name the D gene. The sample was sorted CD4+, CD8+, or CD8+CD57+ T cells (not recorded which) from PBMCs. In nucleotides, the sequence is TGTGCCAGCAGCCAAGACAGTGTGAACTACGAGCAGTACTTC. It translates as CASSQDSVNYEQYF.